A selection of T cell receptor beta chains follows, all from one sample in a study of blood T cell repertoires in COVID-19. Sequenced by immunoSEQ multiplex PCR; TCRdb stores in-frame clones only, minus some. The sample has about 470,000 clones; 87% are singletons. The sample comprised PBMCs or T cells enriched from blood (not recorded which). Receptors originate from a woman under 30 who had recovered from COVID-19. Both conserved end residues are part of each CDR3. The order of the fields is clone size, V gene, J gene, D gene, CDR3 DNA, CDR3 protein. A D gene is named only where the DNA matches it firmly. Size is omitted from some rows. Given values are once, few, many or a class for expanded clones.

-	TRBV7-9	TRBJ1-1	-	TGTGCCAGCAGCTTACAGGAAAACACTGAAGCTTTCTTT	CASSLQENTEAFF
-	TRBV6-1	TRBJ1-2	-	TGTGCCAGCAGTGAAGCAGTCGGTTTGTTTTATGGCTACACCTTC	CASSEAVGLFYGYTF
-	TRBV5-1	TRBJ1-1	-	TGCGCCAGCAGCCCGGGGGTCGCGAACACTGAAGCTTTCTTT	CASSPGVANTEAFF
-	TRBV27	TRBJ2-2	-	TGTGCCAGCAGTGGGAGGTCCGGGGAGCTGTTTTTT	CASSGRSGELFF
-	TRBV3-1/TRBV3-2	TRBJ1-1	-	TGTGCCAGCAGCCAAGGGCTTATCGCTGAAGCTTTCTTT	CASSQGLIAEAFF
-	TRBV6-5	TRBJ1-4	-	TGTGCCAGCAGTTACTCGAGGTGGAACGAAAAACTGTTTTTT	CASSYSRWNEKLFF
-	TRBV11-3	TRBJ2-5	TRBD1	TGTGCCAGCAGCCAGGACAGGGAAGAGACCCAGTACTTC	CASSQDREETQYF
-	TRBV6-5	TRBJ1-5	-	TGTGCCAGCAGTTACGGCGGGAATCAGCCCCAGCATTTT	CASSYGGNQPQHF
-	TRBV14	TRBJ1-3	-	TGTGCCAGCAGCCAAGATCAGGTGAACTCTGGAAACACCATATATTTT	CASSQDQVNSGNTIYF
once	TRBV19	TRBJ1-6	TRBD1	TGTGCCAGTGGGGACAGGGGTAATTCACCCCTCCACTTT	CASGDRGNSPLHF
-	TRBV7-6	TRBJ1-2	TRBD1	TGTGCCAGCAGCTTCGGGACAGGGGATGGTCGAGGCTACACCTTC	CASSFGTGDGRGYTF
-	TRBV2	TRBJ1-1	-	TGTGCCAGCACCCTCACCGGGACATACAACACTGAAGCTTTCTTT	CASTLTGTYNTEAFF
-	TRBV24-1	TRBJ2-7	-	TGTGCCACCAGTGATCATACAGGGGAGGTCCACGAGCAGTACTTC	CATSDHTGEVHEQYF
once	TRBV10-2	TRBJ2-5	-	TGCGCCAGCAGTATACTAGAGACCCAGTACTTC	CASSILETQYF
-	TRBV30	TRBJ1-3	-	TGTGCCTGGAGCATTAGGGGGTCCTCTGGAAACACCATATATTTT	CAWSIRGSSGNTIYF
-	TRBV6-5	TRBJ2-7	-	TGTGCCAGCAGCCAAACCTACGAGCAGTACTTC	CASSQTYEQYF
-	TRBV3-1/TRBV3-2	TRBJ1-1	-	TGTGCCAGCAGCCAAGTGGGAGGGGGAGCTTTCTTT	CASSQVGGGAFF
-	TRBV11-2	TRBJ1-1	-	TGTGCCAGCAGCTTAGTCTTAGCCGGGAACACTGAAGCTTTCTTT	CASSLVLAGNTEAFF
-	TRBV30	TRBJ1-3	-	TGTGCCTGGAGTGTCCCAGCAGGCGTCTCTGGAAACACCATATATTTT	CAWSVPAGVSGNTIYF
-	TRBV2	TRBJ2-5	-	TGTGCCAGCAGCGGACTCGGGGAGACCCAGTACTTC	CASSGLGETQYF
-	TRBV10-3	TRBJ1-1	TRBD1	TGTGCCACTCAACAGGGGATGAACACTGAAGCTTTCTTT	CATQQGMNTEAFF
-	TRBV27	TRBJ2-7	TRBD1	TGTGCCAGCAGTTTATTGGGACAGAGCCACCAAGAGCAGTACTTC	CASSLLGQSHQEQYF
-	TRBV18	TRBJ1-1	TRBD1	TGTGCCAGCTCACCCGGACAGGATAGAGAAGCTTTCTTT	CASSPGQDREAFF
-	TRBV12-5	TRBJ1-3	-	TGTGCTAGTGGTTTGGTACTTTGGGGCCAGAGCTCTGGAAACACCATATATTTT	CASGLVLWGQSSGNTIYF
-	TRBV5-6	TRBJ1-1	TRBD1	TGTGCCAGCAGCTTACCAGGGGGGAACACTGAAGCTTTCTTT	CASSLPGGNTEAFF
-	TRBV30	TRBJ1-5	-	TGTGCCTGGAGGGCAGGGGATCGCAATCAGCCCCAGCATTTT	CAWRAGDRNQPQHF
-	TRBV6-5	TRBJ1-2	-	TGTGCCAGCAGCCCCGGGGGGCTAATCTATGGCTACACCTTC	CASSPGGLIYGYTF
-	TRBV30	TRBJ2-7	-	TGTGCCTGGAGTCCTGGGGGCAGTGGGAGCGAGCAGTACTTC	CAWSPGGSGSEQYF
-	TRBV18	TRBJ2-5	TRBD1	TGTGCCAGCTCACGTAACAGGGGGGCCGAGACCCAGTACTTC	CASSRNRGAETQYF
few	TRBV5-6	TRBJ1-1	-	TGTGCCAGCAGCTTGGGACAGGTACTTGAAGCTTTCTTT	CASSLGQVLEAFF
once	TRBV2	TRBJ2-1	-	TGTGCCAGCAGGGGGACAACCTTATCCCCTTTTTACAATGAGCAGTTCTTC	CASRGTTLSPFYNEQFF
-	TRBV7-9	TRBJ2-5	-	TGTTCAACTCGGGGTAAAGAGACCCAGTACTTC	CSTRGKETQYF
-	TRBV28	TRBJ1-5	-	TGTGCCAGCAGTCCCGGGGGGGGAAGGAGCAATCAGCCCCAGCATTTT	CASSPGGGRSNQPQHF
-	TRBV2	TRBJ1-1	-	TGTGCCAGCAGTGAATCGGGGGTGTTAAGAGGGACTGAAGCTTTCTTT	CASSESGVLRGTEAFF
-	TRBV24-1	TRBJ2-7	-	TGTGCCACCGCGGGTCCTACCTACGAGCAGTACTTC	CATAGPTYEQYF
-	TRBV6-4	TRBJ2-2	TRBD2	TGTGCCAGCAGGTGGTCGGGGGAGGGGAACACCGGGGAGCTGTTTTTT	CASRWSGEGNTGELFF
-	TRBV5-5	TRBJ2-7	TRBD2	TGTGCCAGCAGCCCGACGGGGACTAGGAGGAACGAGCAGTACTTC	CASSPTGTRRNEQYF
-	TRBV7-2	TRBJ1-6	-	TGTGCCAGCAGCCTCACAGCGGGGGGCACCCTCCACTTT	CASSLTAGGTLHF
-	TRBV10-2	TRBJ1-1	TRBD1	TGCGCCAGCGGACTACAGGGGTTCACTGAAGCTTTCTTT	CASGLQGFTEAFF
-	TRBV5-1	TRBJ2-7	TRBD1	TGCGCCAGCAGCCCAGGGACAGGGAATGGGGATAGGGACGAGCAGTACTTC	CASSPGTGNGDRDEQYF
-	TRBV5-1	TRBJ1-2	-	TGCGCCAGCTCACAGGAGCCTCCTAACTATGGCTACACCTTC	CASSQEPPNYGYTF
-	TRBV2	TRBJ2-5	TRBD2	TGTGCCAGCACCCGACTAGCGGGGGGCGGGGAGACCCAGTACTTC	CASTRLAGGGETQYF
-	TRBV5-1	TRBJ1-2	TRBD1	TGCGCCAGCAGCGCAGACAGGGGAGATCACGGCTACACCTTC	CASSADRGDHGYTF
-	TRBV27	TRBJ2-3	TRBD2	TGTGCCAGCAGTGCTTTAGCGGGGGAAACAGATACGCAGTATTTT	CASSALAGETDTQYF
-	TRBV5-1	TRBJ2-1	-	TGCGCCAGCACCTATTCGGCGGCCCTCAATGAGCAGTTCTTC	CASTYSAALNEQFF
-	TRBV19	TRBJ1-5	-	TGTGCCAGCGGGAGTAATCAGCCCCAGCATTTT	CASGSNQPQHF
-	TRBV3-1/TRBV3-2	TRBJ2-7	TRBD2	TGTGCCAGCAGCCGCGGGGGGGAGTTTTACGAGCAGTACTTC	CASSRGGEFYEQYF
-	TRBV3-1/TRBV3-2	TRBJ2-1	-	TGTGCCAGCGAGGAGACCGGGGTGACGTTCTTC	CASEETGVTFF
-	TRBV28	TRBJ1-6	TRBD1	TGTGCCAGCAGTTTAGGGGGACGGACAGGGGTGAATTCACCCCTCCACTTT	CASSLGGRTGVNSPLHF
-	TRBV27	TRBJ1-1	-	TGTGCCAGCAGTTTAAGGGGGTTCGGCACTGAAGCTTTCTTT	CASSLRGFGTEAFF
-	TRBV5-6	TRBJ2-7	TRBD1	TGTGCCAGCAGCTTGGCTGGGACAGGGGGCTCCGAGCAGTACTTC	CASSLAGTGGSEQYF
-	TRBV5-6	TRBJ2-7	-	TGTGCCAGCAGCCCGAGGGGGGCGGGGGCCGGCTACGAGCAGTACTTC	CASSPRGAGAGYEQYF
-	TRBV2	TRBJ1-2	-	TGTGCCAGCACAAAGGGGGGGACCTATGGCTACACCTTC	CASTKGGTYGYTF
-	TRBV28	TRBJ2-6	-	TGTGCCAGCAGCCCTCCCCCACAGGGAACTGGGGCCAACGTCCTGACTTTC	CASSPPPQGTGANVLTF
-	TRBV5-1	TRBJ2-5	-	TGCGCCAGCAGCTTGGCAGCTGGCGGGGTAGCCCAAGAGACCCAGTACTTC	CASSLAAGGVAQETQYF
-	TRBV29-1	TRBJ1-2	-	TGCAGCGCCCTACAGGGAGCTAACTATGGCTACACCTTC	CSALQGANYGYTF